The clone carrying this T cell receptor beta chain occurred a few times. The target antigen is unknown. This sample stems from a study of T cell repertoires in cytomegalovirus infection. TCRdb redid the calling of the reads with MiXCR, one entry per CDR3 protein. Among around 89,000 distinct CDR3 sequences listed, approximately 32% were seen once. Points from the study as a whole: Dominating the ex vivo response were TCR beta clonotypes that were CMV-specific and HLA-C-restricted. Accumulated public TCR beta family frequency recognized individuals carrying CMV together with the relevant HLA.

Germline CDR1 and CDR2: SGHVS and FNYEAQ. CDR3 length: 11 amino acids. With 3 bases removed from V and 9 bases from J, the gap between germline ends came to 8 bases. The genes are TRBV7-6 and TRBJ2-5; D may be TRBD2 (5 bases). This specimen was CD8+ T cells from cultured PBMCs, taken from culture after CMV antigen stimulation. The receptor was derived from a human donor in good health (CMV status not recorded). Some clones in this sample may be carry-over from other donors' samples. CDR3 sequence: CASSFGVPQYF. The CDR3 DNA reads TGTGCCAGCAGCTTCGGGGTCCCCCAGTACTTC.